Here is one T cell receptor beta chain with its context. This record belongs to a study of blood T cell repertoires in COVID-19. Overall study: The origin of the acute and convalescent COVID-19 samples was the United States, Italy and Spain. From T cells, B-cell-depleted T cells, or PBMCs came the material, which was cDNA or gDNA.

CDR1 and CDR2 (germline): SQVTM, ANQGSEA. V was pared by 4 bases and J by 8 bases, with 9 bases between. This CDR3 contains 11 residues. In the source study's methods: For nucleated cells, counts were estimated from reference gene primer amplification. The assay was immunoSEQ multiplex PCR, and TCRdb's table has in-frame clones only and misses some. V, J and clone size are those of that table, while D and trimming were read from the DNA. The sample has 300,000 to 400,000 clones, roughly 89% seen once. This sequence joins TRBV29-1 and TRBJ2-1; D may be TRBD1 (5 bases). This TCR derives from a woman between 18 and 29 years old who had recovered from COVID-19. Sequencing was done on a sample of peripheral blood. CDR3 protein: CSVARVDEQFF. DNA for the CDR3: TGCAGCGTTGCCAGGGTCGATGAGCAGTTCTTC.